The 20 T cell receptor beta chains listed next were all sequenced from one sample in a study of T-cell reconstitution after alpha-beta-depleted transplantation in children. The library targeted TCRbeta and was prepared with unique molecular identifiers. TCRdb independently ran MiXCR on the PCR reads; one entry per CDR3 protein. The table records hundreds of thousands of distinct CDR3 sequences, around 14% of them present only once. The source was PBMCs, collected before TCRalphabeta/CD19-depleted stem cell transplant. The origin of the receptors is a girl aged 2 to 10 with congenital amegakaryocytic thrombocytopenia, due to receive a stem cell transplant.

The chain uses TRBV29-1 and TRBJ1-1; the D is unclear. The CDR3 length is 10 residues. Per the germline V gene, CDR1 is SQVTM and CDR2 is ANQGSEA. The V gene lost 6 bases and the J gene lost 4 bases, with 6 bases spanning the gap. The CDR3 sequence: CSVRITEAFF. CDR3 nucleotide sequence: TGCAGCGTGAGAATCACTGAAGCTTTCTTT. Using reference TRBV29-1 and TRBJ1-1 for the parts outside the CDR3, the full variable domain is SAVISQKPSRDICQRGTSLTIQCQVDSQVTMMFWYRQQPGQSLTLIATANQGSEATYESGFVIDKFPISRPNLTFSTLTVSNMSPEDSSIYLCSVRITEAFFGQGTRLTVV.

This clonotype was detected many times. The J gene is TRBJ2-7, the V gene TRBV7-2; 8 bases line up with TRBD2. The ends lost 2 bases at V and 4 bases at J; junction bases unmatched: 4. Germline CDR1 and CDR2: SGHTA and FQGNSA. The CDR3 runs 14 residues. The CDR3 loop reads CASSLSRGGYEQYF. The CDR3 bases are TGTGCCAGCAGCTTAAGTCGGGGGGGATACGAGCAGTACTTC.

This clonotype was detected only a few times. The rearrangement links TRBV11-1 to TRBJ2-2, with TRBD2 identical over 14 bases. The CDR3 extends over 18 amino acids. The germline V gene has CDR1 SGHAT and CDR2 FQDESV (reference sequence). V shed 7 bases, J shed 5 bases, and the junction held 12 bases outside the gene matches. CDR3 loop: CASTPKGGLAGETGELFF. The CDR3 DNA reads TGTGCCAGCACCCCAAAAGGGGGACTAGCGGGAGAGACCGGGGAGCTGTTTTTT.

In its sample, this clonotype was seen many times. The chain's CDR3 is CATSRDGRTNYGYTF. As DNA, the CDR3 is TGTGCCACCAGCAGAGATGGACGGACTAACTATGGCTACACCTTC. This chain links TRBV15 with TRBJ1-2, with D unresolved. Germline values: CDR1 LNHNV, CDR2 YYDKDF (reference sequence). V was trimmed by 0 bases and J by 0 bases, leaving 8 bases between them. This CDR3 is built from 15 residues.

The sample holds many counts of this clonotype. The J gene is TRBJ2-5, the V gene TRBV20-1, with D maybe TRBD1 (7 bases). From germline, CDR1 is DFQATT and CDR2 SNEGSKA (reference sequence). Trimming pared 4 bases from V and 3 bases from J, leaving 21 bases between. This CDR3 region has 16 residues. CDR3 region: CSAINRGGDLEETQYF. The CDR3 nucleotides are TGCAGTGCTATCAACAGGGGCGGGGACTTGGAAGAGACCCAGTACTTC.

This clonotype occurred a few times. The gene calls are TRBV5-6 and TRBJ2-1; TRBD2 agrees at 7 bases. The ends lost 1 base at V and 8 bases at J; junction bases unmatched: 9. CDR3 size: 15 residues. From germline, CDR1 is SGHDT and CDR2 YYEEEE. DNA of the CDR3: TGTGCCAGCAGCTTGTGGGGCGGGAGTATGGATGAGCAGTTCTTC. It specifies CASSLWGGSMDEQFF.

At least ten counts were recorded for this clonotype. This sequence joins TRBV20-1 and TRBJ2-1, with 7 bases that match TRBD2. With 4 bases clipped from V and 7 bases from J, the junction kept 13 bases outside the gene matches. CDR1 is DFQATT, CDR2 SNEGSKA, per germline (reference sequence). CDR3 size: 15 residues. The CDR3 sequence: CSATKFTSVHNEQFF. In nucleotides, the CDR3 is TGCAGTGCTACGAAATTTACTAGCGTTCATAATGAGCAGTTCTTC.

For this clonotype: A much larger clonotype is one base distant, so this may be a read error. CDR3 coding DNA: TGTGCCAGCAGCTTGCTAGGGGTGGAAGGAGAGACCCAGTCCTTC. Protein product: CASSLLGVEGETQSF. The V gene is TRBV7-8, the J gene TRBJ2-5; tentatively, D is TRBD1 (5 bases). The CDR3 runs 15 residues. Germline CDR1 and CDR2: SGHVS and FQNEAQ. The full variable domain, in which reference TRBV7-8 and TRBJ2-5 provide the parts outside the CDR3, is GAGVSQSPRYKVAKRGQDVALRCDPISGHVSLFWYQQALGQGPEFLTYFQNEAQLDKSGLPSDRFFAERPEGSVSTLKIQRTQQEDSAVYLCASSLLGVEGETQSFGPGTRLLVL.

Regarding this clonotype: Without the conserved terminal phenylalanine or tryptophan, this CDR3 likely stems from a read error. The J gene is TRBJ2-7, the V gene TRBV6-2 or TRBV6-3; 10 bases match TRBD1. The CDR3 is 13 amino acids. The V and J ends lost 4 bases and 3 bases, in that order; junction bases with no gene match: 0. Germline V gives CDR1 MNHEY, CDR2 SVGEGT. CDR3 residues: CASSWTGGYEQYL. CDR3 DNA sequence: TGTGCCAGCAGTTGGACAGGGGGCTACGAGCAGTACTTA.

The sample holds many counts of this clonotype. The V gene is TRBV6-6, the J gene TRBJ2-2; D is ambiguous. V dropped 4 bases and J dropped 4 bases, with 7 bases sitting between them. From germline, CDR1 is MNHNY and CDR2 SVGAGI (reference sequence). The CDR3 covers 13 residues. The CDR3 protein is CASSFDSTGELFF. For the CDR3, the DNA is TGTGCCAGCAGTTTCGACTCCACCGGGGAGCTGTTTTTT.

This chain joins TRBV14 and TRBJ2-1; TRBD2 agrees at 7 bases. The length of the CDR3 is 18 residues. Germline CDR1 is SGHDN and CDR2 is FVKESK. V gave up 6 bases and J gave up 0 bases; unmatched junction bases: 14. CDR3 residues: CASSPLGAPGGSYNEQFF. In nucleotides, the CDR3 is TGTGCCAGCAGTCCTCTCGGTGCCCCGGGAGGCTCCTACAATGAGCAGTTCTTC.

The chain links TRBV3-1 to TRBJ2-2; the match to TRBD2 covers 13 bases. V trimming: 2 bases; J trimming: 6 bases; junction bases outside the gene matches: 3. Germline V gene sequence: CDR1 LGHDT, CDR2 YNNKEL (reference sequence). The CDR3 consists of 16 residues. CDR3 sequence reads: CASSQPGLAGAGELFF. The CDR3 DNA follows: TGTGCCAGCAGCCAACCTGGACTAGCGGGAGCCGGGGAGCTGTTTTTT.

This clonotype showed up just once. For the CDR3, the DNA is TGTGCCATCAGTGATACGTCTAGCGGGAGTTATTGGAACGAGCAGTACTTC. This gives the protein CAISDTSSGSYWNEQYF. The chain carries TRBV10-3 and TRBJ2-7; 10 positions match TRBD2. The germline CDR1 and CDR2 sequences are ENHRY and SYGVKD. CDR3 length equals 17 residues. The V and J ends lost 3 bases and 5 bases, in that order; junction bases with no gene match: 13.

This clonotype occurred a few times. CDR3 sequence: CASSRRAATEYSGNTIYF. DNA of the CDR3: TGCGCCAGCAGCCGGAGGGCAGCAACCGAATACTCTGGAAACACCATATATTTT. This chain joins TRBV5-1 and TRBJ1-3; D remains ambiguous. The CDR3 is 18 residues long. Trimming stripped 4 bases from V and 0 bases from J, with 20 bases between. Germline loops: CDR1 SGHRS, CDR2 YFSETQ.

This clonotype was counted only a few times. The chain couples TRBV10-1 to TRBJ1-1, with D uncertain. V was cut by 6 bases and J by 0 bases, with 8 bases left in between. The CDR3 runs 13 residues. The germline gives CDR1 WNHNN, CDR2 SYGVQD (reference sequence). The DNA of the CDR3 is TGCGCCAGCAGCCAAACTATGAACACTGAAGCTTTCTTT. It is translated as CASSQTMNTEAFF.

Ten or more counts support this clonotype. The DNA for the CDR3 is TGCAGTGCTAGAGTCGGAACTAGCGGGGTGAACACCGGGGAGCTGTTTTTT. Translating it yields CSARVGTSGVNTGELFF. The V call is TRBV20-1, the J call TRBJ2-2, with 10 bases identical to TRBD2. Trimming at V came to 1 base and at J to 1 base, leaving 6 bases not matched to a gene. CDR3 length: 17 residues. Germline V gene data show CDR1 as DFQATT and CDR2 as SNEGSKA (reference sequence).

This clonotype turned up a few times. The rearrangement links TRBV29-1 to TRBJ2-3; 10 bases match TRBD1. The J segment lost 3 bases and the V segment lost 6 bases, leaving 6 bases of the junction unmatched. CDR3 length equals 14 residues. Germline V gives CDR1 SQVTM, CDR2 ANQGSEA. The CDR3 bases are TGCAGCGTCGAGGGACAGGGGAGGACAGATACGCAGTATTTT. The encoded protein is CSVEGQGRTDTQYF.

CDR3 residues: CASSPAPLPYEQYF. CDR3 coding DNA: TGTGCCAGCAGCCCGGCCCCTCTGCCCTACGAGCAGTACTTC. V and J are TRBV7-9 and TRBJ2-7; D ambiguous. The germline V gene has CDR1 SEHNR and CDR2 FQNEAQ (reference sequence). CDR3 length equals 14 residues. Trimming took off 5 bases at V and 2 bases at J, with 13 bases between the two ends. The full variable domain, its missing parts supplied by reference TRBV7-9 and TRBJ2-7, is DTGVSQNPRHKITKRGQNVTFRCDPISEHNRLYWYRQTLGQGPEFLTYFQNEAQLEKSRLLSDRFSAERPKGSFSTLEIQRTEQGDSAMYLCASSPAPLPYEQYFGPGTRLTVT.

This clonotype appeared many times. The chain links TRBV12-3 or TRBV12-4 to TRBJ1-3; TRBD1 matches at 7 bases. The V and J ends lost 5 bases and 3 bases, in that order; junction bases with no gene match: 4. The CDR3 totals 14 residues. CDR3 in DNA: TGTGCCAGCAGTCCAGGGGGGAGTGGAAACACCATATATTTT. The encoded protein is CASSPGGSGNTIYF.

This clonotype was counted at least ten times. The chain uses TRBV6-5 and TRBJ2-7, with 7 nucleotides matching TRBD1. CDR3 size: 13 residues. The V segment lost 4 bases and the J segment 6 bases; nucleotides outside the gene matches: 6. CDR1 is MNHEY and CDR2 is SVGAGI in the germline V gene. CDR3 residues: CASSSRHRGEQYF. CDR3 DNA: TGTGCCAGCAGTTCACGCCACAGGGGCGAGCAGTACTTC.